This T cell receptor (beta chain) was sequenced for a study of blood T cell repertoires in COVID-19. Across the study: From the United States, Italy and Spain came samples of acute and convalescent COVID-19. Nucleic acid was either cDNA or gDNA, and it came from T cells, B-cell-depleted T cells, or PBMCs.

Per the authors' pipeline: Reference gene primer amplification in the assay estimated nucleated cell counts. The method was immunoSEQ multiplex PCR; TCRdb's version includes in-frame clones alone and lacks a portion of them. V and J calls and clone size are given by that table; D and trimming were obtained from the DNA. The data contain about 64,000 clones, 84% of them singletons. The germline V gene encodes CDR1 SGHAT and CDR2 FQNNGV. The length of the CDR3 is 14 residues. Trimming cost V 2 bases and J 3 bases; bases outside gene matches: 2. What was sequenced was peripheral blood. The V and J genes are TRBV11-2 and TRBJ1-2; TRBD1 aligns across 8 bases. This receptor was identified in an older woman with acute or convalescent COVID-19. Here the CDR3 DNA reads TGTGCCAGCAGCTTAAACAGGGGGGACTATGGCTACACCTTC. This codes for CASSLNRGDYGYTF.